Listed below are T cell receptor beta chains from one sample, sequenced in a study of T-cell reconstitution after alpha-beta-depleted transplantation in children. TCRdb fed the PCR reads into MiXCR, producing one record per CDR3 protein. The sample lists 190,000 or so distinct CDR3 sequences, around 6.8% occurring once. This specimen was PBMCs from the stem cell graft donor, taken from the stem cell graft. The receptors stem from a human donor who donated a stem cell graft to a child with Wiskott-Aldrich syndrome. CDR3s include the opening cysteine and the closing phenylalanine or tryptophan.

TRBJ2-7 TRBV11-1 CASSLGPVLAGLRNEQYF
TRBJ1-1 TRBV14 CASSQLTGLNTEAFF
TRBJ1-4 TRBV6-5 CASSRGHEVEKLFF
TRBJ2-2 TRBV3-1 CASSQYSGVGTGELFF
TRBJ1-1 TRBV4-1 CASSQDLADGTEAFF
TRBJ1-4 TRBV5-1 CASSFGTDEKLFF
TRBJ1-5 TRBV20-1 CSAMDRGKQPQHF
TRBJ2-5 TRBV5-1 CASSVSLSAEGETQYF
TRBJ1-5 TRBV7-2 CASSLAGRGNQPQHF
TRBJ2-7 TRBV18 CASSPNRNSYEQYF
TRBJ1-2 TRBV12-3/TRBV12-4 CASSFGQNYGYTF
TRBJ2-7 TRBV7-9 CASSQLRLAGESEQYF
TRBJ2-2 TRBV10-2 CATGRPNGELFF
TRBJ2-3 TRBV14 CASSHYLARPSTDTQYF
TRBJ2-5 TRBV10-3 CATTRLADQETQYF
TRBJ1-3 TRBV29-1 CSVEMGQGPGNTIYF
TRBJ2-3 TRBV20-1 CSASSVGGNTDTQYF
TRBJ1-2 TRBV6-5 CASSYREWYGYTF
TRBJ1-1 TRBV6-5 CASSYSGQGAYTEAFF
TRBJ1-2 TRBV27 CASSSLQGNYGYTF
TRBJ1-4 TRBV7-8 CASSPWGNEKLFF
TRBJ2-7 TRBV18 CASSAAARVQGSIHEQYF
TRBJ2-2 TRBV6-2/TRBV6-3 CASSYSMDLVTGELFF
TRBJ1-6 TRBV20-1 CSAINRDNNNSPLHF
TRBJ2-3 TRBV20-1 CSANLYPYTDTQYF
TRBJ1-5 TRBV12-1 CAISFGPVEGAMRQPQHF
TRBJ2-1 TRBV20-1 CSARYNEQFF
TRBJ2-2 TRBV5-1 CASSLTPASGTGELFF
TRBJ2-1 TRBV2 CASSGQAYNEQFF
TRBJ1-2 TRBV28 CASSLSGNGYTF
TRBJ2-2 TRBV20-1 CSARGGTSGRGELFF
TRBJ1-6 TRBV29-1 CSATTQPSLNIIHPLHF
TRBJ1-1 TRBV5-1 CASRMDLYGTEAFF
TRBJ2-1 TRBV19 CASSIMQGSWNEQFF
TRBJ1-5 TRBV6-2/TRBV6-3 CASTSQGIQPQHF
TRBJ2-2 TRBV20-1 CSARDGRGGELFF
TRBJ2-7 TRBV20-1 CSARTSQRGTSYEQYF
TRBJ2-2 TRBV5-5 CASSITRGRVTGELFF
TRBJ2-1 TRBV10-3 CAISGAKVAGGIAYNEQFF
TRBJ1-5 TRBV20-1 CSARGQYQGPQHF
TRBJ2-1 TRBV9 CASSVAEGAEQFF
TRBJ1-2 TRBV28 CASSLRGGTGGYTF
TRBJ1-1 TRBV3-1 CATSRGAAEAFF
TRBJ2-7 TRBV5-1 CASSRTGDTYEQYF
TRBJ2-7 TRBV29-1 CSVGTSYDEQYF
TRBJ2-5 TRBV9 CASSTGLAVEETQYF
TRBJ1-1 TRBV3-1 CASSQAVVNTEAFF
TRBJ1-6 TRBV5-1 CASSPQTGGEGSPLHF
TRBJ2-3 TRBV27 CASRQASTDTQYF
TRBJ2-7 TRBV5-1 CASSPGTTGEQYF
TRBJ2-3 TRBV28 CASSSSRGDTDTQYF
TRBJ2-7 TRBV5-1 CASSVDRLYEQYF
TRBJ2-7 TRBV13 CASSSTGFSYEQYF
TRBJ2-1 TRBV10-3 CAISEGDHNEQFF